This T cell receptor (beta chain) was found in a study of OX40 agonist ivuxolimab in advanced cancers. V gave up 4 bases and J gave up 0 bases; unmatched junction bases: 5. This CDR3 is 15 amino acids long. Germline assignment: CDR1 LGHNA and CDR2 YNFKEQ. The data were produced by immunoSEQ multiplex PCR, yet TCRdb's version contains in-frame clones alone and is incomplete. The repertoire has 35,000 to 55,000 clones, 75% to 90% of them found once; the top ten carry approximately 6.8%. The TCR sequence derives from an adult with an advanced solid tumor such as melanoma, head and neck, liver or kidney cancer. The sequencing used CD4+ or CD8+ T cells sorted from blood, collected in a trial of the OX40 agonist ivuxolimab. V and J are TRBV4-2 and TRBJ1-1, with 7 nucleotides matching TRBD1. In DNA form, the CDR3 reads TGTGCCAGCAGCCCGGGACAGAGAATGAACACTGAAGCTTTCTTT. This translates into CASSPGQRMNTEAFF.